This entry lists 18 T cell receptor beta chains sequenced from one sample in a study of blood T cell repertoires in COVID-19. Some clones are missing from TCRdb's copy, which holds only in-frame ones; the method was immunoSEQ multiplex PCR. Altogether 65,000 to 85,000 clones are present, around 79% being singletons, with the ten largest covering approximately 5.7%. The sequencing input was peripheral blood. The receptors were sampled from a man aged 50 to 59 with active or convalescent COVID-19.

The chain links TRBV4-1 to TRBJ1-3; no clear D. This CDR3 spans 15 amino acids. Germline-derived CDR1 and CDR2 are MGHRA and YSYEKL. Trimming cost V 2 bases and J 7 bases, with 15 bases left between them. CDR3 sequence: CASSQNPQPLNTIYF. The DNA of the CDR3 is TGCGCCAGCAGCCAAAACCCACAACCGCTCAACACCATATATTTT.

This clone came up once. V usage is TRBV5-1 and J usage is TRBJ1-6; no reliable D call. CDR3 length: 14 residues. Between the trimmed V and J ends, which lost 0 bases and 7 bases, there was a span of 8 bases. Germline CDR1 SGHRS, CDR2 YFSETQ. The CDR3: CASSLDAVNSPLHF. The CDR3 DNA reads TGCGCCAGCAGCTTGGATGCAGTAAATTCACCCCTCCACTTT. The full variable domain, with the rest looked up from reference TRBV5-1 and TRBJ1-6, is KAGVTQTPRYLIKTRGQQVTLSCSPISGHRSVSWYQQTPGQGLQFLFEYFSETQRNKGNFPGRFSGRQFSNSRSEMNVSTLELGDSALYLCASSLDAVNSPLHFGNGTRLTVT.

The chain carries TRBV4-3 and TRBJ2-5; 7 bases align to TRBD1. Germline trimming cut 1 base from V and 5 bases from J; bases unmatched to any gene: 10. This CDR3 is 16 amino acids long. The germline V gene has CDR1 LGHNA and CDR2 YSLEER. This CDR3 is CASSQVEGQPGETQYF. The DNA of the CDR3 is TGCGCCAGCAGCCAAGTAGAGGGACAGCCAGGGGAGACCCAGTACTTC.

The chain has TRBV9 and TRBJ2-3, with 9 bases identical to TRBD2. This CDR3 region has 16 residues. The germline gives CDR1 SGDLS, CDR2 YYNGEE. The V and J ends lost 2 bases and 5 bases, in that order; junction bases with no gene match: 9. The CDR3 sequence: CASSVHGGGGGDTQYF. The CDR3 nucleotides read TGTGCCAGCAGCGTTCATGGAGGCGGGGGGGGAGATACGCAGTATTTT.

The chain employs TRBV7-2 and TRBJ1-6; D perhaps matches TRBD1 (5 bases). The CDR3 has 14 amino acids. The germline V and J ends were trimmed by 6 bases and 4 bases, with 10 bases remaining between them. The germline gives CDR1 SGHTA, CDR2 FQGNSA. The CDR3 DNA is TGTGCCAGCAGGCAGGGTTTTTATAATTCACCCCTCCACTTT. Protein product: CASRQGFYNSPLHF.

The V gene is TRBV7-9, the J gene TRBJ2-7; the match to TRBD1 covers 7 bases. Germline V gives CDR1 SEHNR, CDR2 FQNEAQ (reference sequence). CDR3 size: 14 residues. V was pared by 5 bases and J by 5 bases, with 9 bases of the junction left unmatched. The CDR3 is CASSASGGEDEQYF. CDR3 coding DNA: TGTGCCAGCAGCGCATCAGGGGGTGAGGACGAGCAGTACTTC.

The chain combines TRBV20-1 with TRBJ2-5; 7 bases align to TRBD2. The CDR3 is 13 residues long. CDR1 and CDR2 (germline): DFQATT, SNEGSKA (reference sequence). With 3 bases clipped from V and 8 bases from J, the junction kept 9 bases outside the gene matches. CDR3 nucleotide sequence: TGCAGTGCTAGTACTAGCGCGCGGGGAACCCAGTACTTC. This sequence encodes CSASTSARGTQYF.

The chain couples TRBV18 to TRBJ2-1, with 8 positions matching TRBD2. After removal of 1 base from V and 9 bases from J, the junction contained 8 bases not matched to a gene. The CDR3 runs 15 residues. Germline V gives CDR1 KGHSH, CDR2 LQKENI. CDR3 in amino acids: CASSPRTAGGTEQFF. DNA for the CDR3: TGTGCCAGCTCACCACGGACGGCGGGGGGCACTGAGCAGTTCTTC.

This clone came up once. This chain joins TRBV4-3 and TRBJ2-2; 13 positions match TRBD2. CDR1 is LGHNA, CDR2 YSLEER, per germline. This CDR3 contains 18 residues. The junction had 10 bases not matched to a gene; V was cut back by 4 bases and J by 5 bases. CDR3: CASSLEEMGLAGTGELFF. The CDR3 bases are TGCGCCAGCAGCCTAGAGGAAATGGGACTAGCGGGGACCGGGGAGCTGTTTTTT.

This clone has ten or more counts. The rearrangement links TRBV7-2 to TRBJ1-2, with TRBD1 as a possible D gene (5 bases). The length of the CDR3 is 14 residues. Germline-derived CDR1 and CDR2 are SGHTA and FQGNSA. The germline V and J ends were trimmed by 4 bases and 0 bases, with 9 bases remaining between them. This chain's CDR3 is CASSSDRSNYGYTF. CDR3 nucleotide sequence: TGTGCCAGCAGCTCCGACAGATCTAACTATGGCTACACCTTC.

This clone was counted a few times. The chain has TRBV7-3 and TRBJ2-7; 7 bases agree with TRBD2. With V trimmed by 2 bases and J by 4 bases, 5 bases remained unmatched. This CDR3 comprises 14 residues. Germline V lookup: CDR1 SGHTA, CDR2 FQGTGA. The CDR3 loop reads CASSLGWDYYEQYF. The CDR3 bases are TGTGCCAGCAGCTTAGGTTGGGACTATTACGAGCAGTACTTC.

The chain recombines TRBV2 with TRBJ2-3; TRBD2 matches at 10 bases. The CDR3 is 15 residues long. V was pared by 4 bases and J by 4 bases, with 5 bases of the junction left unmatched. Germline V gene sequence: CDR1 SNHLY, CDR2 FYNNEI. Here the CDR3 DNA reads TGTGCCAGCAGTGGGTGGAGCGGGGGGGCAGATACGCAGTATTTT. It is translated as CASSGWSGGADTQYF. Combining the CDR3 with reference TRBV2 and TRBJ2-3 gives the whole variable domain EPEVTQTPSHQVTQMGQEVILRCVPISNHLYFYWYRQILGQKVEFLVSFYNNEISEKSEIFDDQFSVERPDGSNFTLKIRSTKLEDSAMYFCASSGWSGGADTQYFGPGTRLTVL.

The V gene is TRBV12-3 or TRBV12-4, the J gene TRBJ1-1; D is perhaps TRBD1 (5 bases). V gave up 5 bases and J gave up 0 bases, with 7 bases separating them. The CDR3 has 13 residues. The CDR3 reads CASSRQLNTEAFF. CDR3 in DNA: TGTGCCAGCAGTCGACAGTTGAACACTGAAGCTTTCTTT.

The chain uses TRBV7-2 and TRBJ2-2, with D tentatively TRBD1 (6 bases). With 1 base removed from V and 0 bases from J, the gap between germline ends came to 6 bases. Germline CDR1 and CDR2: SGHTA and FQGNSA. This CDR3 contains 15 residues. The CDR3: CASSLGTANTGELFF. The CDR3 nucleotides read TGTGCCAGCAGCTTAGGGACAGCGAACACCGGGGAGCTGTTTTTT.

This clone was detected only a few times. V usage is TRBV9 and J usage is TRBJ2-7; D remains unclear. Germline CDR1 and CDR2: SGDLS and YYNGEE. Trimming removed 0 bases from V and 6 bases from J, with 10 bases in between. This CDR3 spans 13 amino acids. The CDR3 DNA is TGTGCCAGCAGCGTAGTCCCCACATCCGAGCAGTACTTC. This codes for CASSVVPTSEQYF.

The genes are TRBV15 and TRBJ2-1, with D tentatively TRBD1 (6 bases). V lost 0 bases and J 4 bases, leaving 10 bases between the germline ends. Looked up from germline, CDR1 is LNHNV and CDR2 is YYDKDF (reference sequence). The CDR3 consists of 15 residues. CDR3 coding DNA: TGTGCCACCAGCAGAGAGAAGGGGGAATACAATGAGCAGTTCTTC. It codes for CATSREKGEYNEQFF.

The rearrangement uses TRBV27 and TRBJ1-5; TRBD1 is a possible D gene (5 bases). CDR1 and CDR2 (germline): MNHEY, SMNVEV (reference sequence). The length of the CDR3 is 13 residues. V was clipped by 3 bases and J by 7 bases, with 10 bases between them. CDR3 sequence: CASSLQGFQPQHF. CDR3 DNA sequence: TGTGCCAGCAGTTTGCAGGGTTTCCAGCCCCAGCATTTT.

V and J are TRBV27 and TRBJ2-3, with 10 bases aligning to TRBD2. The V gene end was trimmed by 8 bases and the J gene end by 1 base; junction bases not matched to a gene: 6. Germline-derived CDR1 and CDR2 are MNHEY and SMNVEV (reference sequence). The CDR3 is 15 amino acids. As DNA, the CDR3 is TGTGCCAGCCAGAGAGGACTAGCGGGCACAGATACGCAGTATTTT. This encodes CASQRGLAGTDTQYF.